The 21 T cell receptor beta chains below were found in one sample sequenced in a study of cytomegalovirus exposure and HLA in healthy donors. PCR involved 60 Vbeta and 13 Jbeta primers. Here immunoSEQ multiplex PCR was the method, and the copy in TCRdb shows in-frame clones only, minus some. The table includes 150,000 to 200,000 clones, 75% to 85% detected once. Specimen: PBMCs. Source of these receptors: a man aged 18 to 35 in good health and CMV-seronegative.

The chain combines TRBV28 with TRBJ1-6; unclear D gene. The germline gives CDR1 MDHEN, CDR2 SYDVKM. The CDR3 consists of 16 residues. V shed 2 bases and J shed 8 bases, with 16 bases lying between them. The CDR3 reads CASSLTPFPQDSPLHF. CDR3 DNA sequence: TGTGCCAGCAGTTTAACCCCGTTTCCTCAGGATTCACCCCTCCACTTT. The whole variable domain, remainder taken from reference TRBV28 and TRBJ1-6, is DVKVTQSSRYLVKRTGEKVFLECVQDMDHENMFWYRQDPGLGLRLIYFSYDVKMKEKGDIPEGYSVSREKKERFSLILESASTNQTSMYLCASSLTPFPQDSPLHFGNGTRLTVT.

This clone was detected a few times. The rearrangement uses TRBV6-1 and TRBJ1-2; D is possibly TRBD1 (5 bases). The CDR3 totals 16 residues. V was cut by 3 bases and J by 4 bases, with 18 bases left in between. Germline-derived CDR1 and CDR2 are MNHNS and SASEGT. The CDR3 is CASSDRGRTLVYGYTF. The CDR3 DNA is TGTGCCAGCAGTGATAGGGGCCGGACACTGGTCTATGGCTACACCTTC.

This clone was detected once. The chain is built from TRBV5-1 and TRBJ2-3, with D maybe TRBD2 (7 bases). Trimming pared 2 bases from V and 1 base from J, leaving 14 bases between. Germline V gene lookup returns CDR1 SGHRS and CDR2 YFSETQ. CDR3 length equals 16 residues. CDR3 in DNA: TGCGCCAGCAGCTTAAACCGGGGGGCACGCACAGATACGCAGTATTTT. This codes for CASSLNRGARTDTQYF.

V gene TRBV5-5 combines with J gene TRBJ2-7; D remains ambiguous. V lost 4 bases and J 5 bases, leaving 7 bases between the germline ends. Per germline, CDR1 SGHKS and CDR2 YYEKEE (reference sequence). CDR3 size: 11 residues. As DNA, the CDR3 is TGTGCCAGCAGCCCATCGGACGAGCAGTACTTC. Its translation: CASSPSDEQYF.

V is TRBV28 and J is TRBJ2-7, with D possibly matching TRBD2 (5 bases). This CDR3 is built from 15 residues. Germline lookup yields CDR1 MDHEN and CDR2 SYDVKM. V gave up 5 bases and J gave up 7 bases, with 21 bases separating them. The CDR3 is CASSPERPSTSEQYF. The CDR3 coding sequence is TGTGCCAGCAGTCCCGAGCGGCCTTCAACGAGTGAGCAGTACTTC.

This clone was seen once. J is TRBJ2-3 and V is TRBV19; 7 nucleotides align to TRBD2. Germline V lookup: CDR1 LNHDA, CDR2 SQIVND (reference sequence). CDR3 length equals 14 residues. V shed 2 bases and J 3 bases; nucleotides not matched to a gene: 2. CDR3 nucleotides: TGTGCCAGTAGTATAACCGGGGGGACAGATACGCAGTATTTT. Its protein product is CASSITGGTDTQYF.

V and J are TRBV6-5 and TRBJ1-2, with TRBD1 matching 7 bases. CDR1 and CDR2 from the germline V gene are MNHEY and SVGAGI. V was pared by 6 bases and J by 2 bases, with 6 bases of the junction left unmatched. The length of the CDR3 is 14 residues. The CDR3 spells CASRRQTGNYGYTF. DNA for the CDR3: TGTGCCAGCAGAAGACAGACAGGGAACTATGGCTACACCTTC.

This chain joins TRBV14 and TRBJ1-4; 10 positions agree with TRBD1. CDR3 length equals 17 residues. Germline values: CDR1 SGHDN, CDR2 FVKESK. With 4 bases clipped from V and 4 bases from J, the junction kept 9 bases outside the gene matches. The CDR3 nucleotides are TGTGCCAGCAGCCGCTGGACAGGGGGGATTTATAATGAAAAACTGTTTTTT. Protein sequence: CASSRWTGGIYNEKLFF.

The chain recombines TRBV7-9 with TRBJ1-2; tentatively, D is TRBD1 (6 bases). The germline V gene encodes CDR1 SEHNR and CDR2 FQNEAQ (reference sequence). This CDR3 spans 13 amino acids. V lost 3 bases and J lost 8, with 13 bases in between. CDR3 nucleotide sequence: TGTGCCAGCAGCTTGGGAGGGGGAGACGGCTACACCTTC. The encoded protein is CASSLGGGDGYTF.

The CDR3: CASSEVLTSGGASSTDTQYF. CDR3 in DNA: TGTGCCAGCAGTGAAGTGCTCACTAGCGGGGGGGCCTCTAGCACAGATACGCAGTATTTT. This chain joins TRBV2 and TRBJ2-3; 13 bases line up with TRBD2. J gave up 0 bases and V 1 base, and 10 bases lay outside the gene matches. This CDR3 spans 20 amino acids. Looked up from germline, CDR1 is SNHLY and CDR2 is FYNNEI.

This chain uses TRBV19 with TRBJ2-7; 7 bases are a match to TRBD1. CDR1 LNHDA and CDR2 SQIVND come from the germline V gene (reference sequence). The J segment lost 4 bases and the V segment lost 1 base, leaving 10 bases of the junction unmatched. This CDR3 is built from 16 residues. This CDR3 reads CASSIADRGQIYEQYF. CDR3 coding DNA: TGTGCCAGTAGTATAGCTGACCGGGGACAGATTTACGAGCAGTACTTC. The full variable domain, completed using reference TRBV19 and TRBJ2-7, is DGGITQSPKYLFRKEGQNVTLSCEQNLNHDAMYWYRQDPGQGLRLIYYSQIVNDFQKGDIAEGYSVSREKKESFPLTVTSAQKNPTAFYLCASSIADRGQIYEQYFGPGTRLTVT.

DNA for the CDR3: TGCGCCAGCAGTCTGACGACCGGGTGTCAAAATTCACCCCTCCACTTT. Its translation: CASSLTTGCQNSPLHF. V is TRBV23-1 and J is TRBJ1-6, with D hard to call. TRBV23-1 is identified as an open reading frame with a role that is uncertain. CDR3 size: 16 residues. Deletions cut 4 bases from V and 7 bases from J, with 17 bases between.

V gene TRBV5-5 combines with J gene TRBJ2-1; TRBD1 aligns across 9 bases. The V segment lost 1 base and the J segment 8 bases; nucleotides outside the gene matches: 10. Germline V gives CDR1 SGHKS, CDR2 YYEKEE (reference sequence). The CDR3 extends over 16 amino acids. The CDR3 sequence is CASSLTGGQVFYEQFF. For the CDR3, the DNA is TGTGCCAGCAGCTTGACAGGGGGCCAAGTCTTCTATGAGCAGTTCTTC.

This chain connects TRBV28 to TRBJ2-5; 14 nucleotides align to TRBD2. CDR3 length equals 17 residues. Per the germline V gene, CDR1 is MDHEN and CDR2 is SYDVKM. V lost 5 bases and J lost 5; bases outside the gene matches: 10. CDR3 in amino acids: CASSSRGLAGVGETQYF. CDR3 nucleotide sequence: TGTGCCAGCAGTAGTAGGGGACTAGCGGGAGTAGGGGAGACCCAGTACTTC.

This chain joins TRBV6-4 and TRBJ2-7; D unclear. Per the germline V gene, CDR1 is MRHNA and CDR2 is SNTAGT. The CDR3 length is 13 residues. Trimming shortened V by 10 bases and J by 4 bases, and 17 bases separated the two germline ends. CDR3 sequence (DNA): TGTGCCACCCTACGGGTGAGACTGTACGAGCAGTACTTC. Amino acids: CATLRVRLYEQYF.

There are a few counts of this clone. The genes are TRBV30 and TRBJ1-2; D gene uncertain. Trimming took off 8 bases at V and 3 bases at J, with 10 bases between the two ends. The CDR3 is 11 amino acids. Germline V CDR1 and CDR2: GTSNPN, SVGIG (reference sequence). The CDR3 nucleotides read TGTGCCGGAGAGGTTTACTATGGCTACACCTTC. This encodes CAGEVYYGYTF.

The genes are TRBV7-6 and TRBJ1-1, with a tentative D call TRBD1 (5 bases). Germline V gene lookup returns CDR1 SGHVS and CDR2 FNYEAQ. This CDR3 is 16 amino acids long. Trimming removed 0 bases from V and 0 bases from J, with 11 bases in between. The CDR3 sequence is CASSLALGRVNTEAFF. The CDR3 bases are TGTGCCAGCAGCTTAGCTCTGGGGCGAGTGAACACTGAAGCTTTCTTT.

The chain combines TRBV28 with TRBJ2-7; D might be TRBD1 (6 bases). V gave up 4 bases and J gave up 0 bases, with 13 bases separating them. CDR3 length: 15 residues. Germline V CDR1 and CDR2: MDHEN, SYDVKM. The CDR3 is CASSWGQGLSYEQYF. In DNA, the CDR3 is TGTGCCAGCAGTTGGGGGCAGGGCCTCTCCTACGAGCAGTACTTC.

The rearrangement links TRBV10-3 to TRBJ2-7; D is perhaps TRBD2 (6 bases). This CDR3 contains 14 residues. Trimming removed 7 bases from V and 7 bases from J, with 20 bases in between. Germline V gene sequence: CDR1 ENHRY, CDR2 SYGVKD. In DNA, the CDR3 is TGTGCCATCACTAGCTGGCCTACGGGGAGGGAGCAGTACTTC. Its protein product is CAITSWPTGREQYF.

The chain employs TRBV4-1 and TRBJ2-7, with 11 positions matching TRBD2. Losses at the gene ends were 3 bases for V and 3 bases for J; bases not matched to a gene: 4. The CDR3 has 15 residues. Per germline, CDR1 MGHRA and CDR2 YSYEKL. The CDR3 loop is CASSHAGTSGYEQYF. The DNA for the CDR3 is TGCGCCAGCAGCCACGCCGGGACTAGCGGCTACGAGCAGTACTTC.

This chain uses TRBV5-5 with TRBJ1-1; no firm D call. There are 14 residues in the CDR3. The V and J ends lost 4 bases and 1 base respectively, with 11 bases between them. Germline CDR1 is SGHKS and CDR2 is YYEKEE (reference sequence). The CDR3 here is CASSPNQANTEAFF. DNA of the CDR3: TGTGCCAGCAGCCCCAACCAGGCGAACACTGAAGCTTTCTTT.